These 6 T cell receptor beta chains were sequenced from one sample in a study of T cells in Graves' hyperthyroidism and ophthalmopathy. What was amplified from RNA transcripts were TCR beta CDR3 regions. Carried out on the TCR CDR3, a first-round RT-PCR used the HTBI primer set. TCRdb reprocessed the multiplex PCR reads via MiXCR and lists one record per CDR3 protein. The sample comprises some 570,000 distinct CDR3 sequences, about 15% of which are singletons, and around 17% rests with the top ten. The sequencing input was blood. The receptors stem from a woman aged 18-29 years with Graves' ophthalmopathy.

This clonotype came up many times. V usage is TRBV30 and J usage is TRBJ1-2; TRBD1 aligns across 7 bases. The germline V gene has CDR1 GTSNPN and CDR2 SVGIG (reference sequence). The CDR3 sequence is 15 residues long. With V trimmed by 0 bases and J by 8 bases, 12 bases remained unmatched. The CDR3 protein is CAWSVGTAGLGGYTF. The CDR3 bases are TGTGCCTGGAGTGTAGGGACAGCGGGTCTCGGGGGCTACACCTTC. The complete variable domain, with remaining parts taken from reference TRBV30 and TRBJ1-2, reads SQTIHQWPATLVQPVGSPLSLECTVEGTSNPNLYWYRQAAGRGLQLLFYSVGIGQISSEVPQNLSASRPQDRQFILSSKKLLLSDSGFYLCAWSVGTAGLGGYTFGSGTRLTVV.

To note about this clonotype: This sequence may be a read error, since a much larger clone differs from it by one base. The V gene is TRBV29-1, the J gene TRBJ2-1; D tentatively fits TRBD1 or TRBD2 (5 bases each). The V gene's germline CDR1 is SQVTM and CDR2 ANQGSEA. The CDR3 runs to 13 residues. With 3 bases removed from V and 10 bases from J, the gap between germline ends came to 16 bases. The CDR3 bases are TGCAGCGTTGATGGGACGCAGTTAGACGAGCAGTTCTTC. This codes for CSVDGTQLDEQFF.

The J gene is TRBJ2-2, the V gene TRBV6-2 or TRBV6-3, with D maybe TRBD2 (5 bases). This CDR3 has 11 residues. The germline V gene has CDR1 MNHEY and CDR2 SVGEGT. V was shortened by 11 bases and J by 6 bases, with 10 bases between the two germline ends. As DNA, the CDR3 is TGTGCCGCCGCGGGTTCCGGGGAGCTGTTTTTT. It translates to CAAAGSGELFF.

The chain is built from TRBV30 and TRBJ1-2, with 7 positions matching TRBD1. The V gene end was trimmed by 2 bases and the J gene end by 3 bases; junction bases not matched to a gene: 3. In germline, CDR1 is GTSNPN, CDR2 SVGIG (reference sequence). The CDR3 covers 13 residues. The CDR3 bases are TGTGCCTGGAGTAGCACAGGGGACTATGGCTACACCTTC. Protein product: CAWSSTGDYGYTF.

This clonotype came up many times. The J gene is TRBJ2-1, the V gene TRBV27; 7 bases align to TRBD2. J gave up 3 bases and V 6 bases, and 2 bases lay outside the gene matches. The CDR3 covers 13 residues. Germline values: CDR1 MNHEY, CDR2 SMNVEV (reference sequence). The CDR3 DNA follows: TGTGCCAGCAGCCAGCGGGACTACAATGAGCAGTTCTTC. It encodes CASSQRDYNEQFF.

This clonotype was observed at least ten times. The rearrangement links TRBV9 to TRBJ2-5; D call uncertain. Germline CDR1 is SGDLS and CDR2 is YYNGEE. V lost 0 bases and J lost 4, with 13 bases in between. The CDR3 spans 15 residues. The CDR3 DNA follows: TGTGCCAGCAGCGTAGATGTGGCAGGACCAGAGACCCAGTACTTC. Protein product: CASSVDVAGPETQYF. Filled out from reference TRBV9 and TRBJ2-5, the complete variable domain reads DSGVTQTPKHLITATGQRVTLRCSPRSGDLSVYWYQQSLDQGLQFLIQYYNGEERAKGNILERFSAQQFPDLHSELNLSSLELGDSALYFCASSVDVAGPETQYFGPGTRLLVL.